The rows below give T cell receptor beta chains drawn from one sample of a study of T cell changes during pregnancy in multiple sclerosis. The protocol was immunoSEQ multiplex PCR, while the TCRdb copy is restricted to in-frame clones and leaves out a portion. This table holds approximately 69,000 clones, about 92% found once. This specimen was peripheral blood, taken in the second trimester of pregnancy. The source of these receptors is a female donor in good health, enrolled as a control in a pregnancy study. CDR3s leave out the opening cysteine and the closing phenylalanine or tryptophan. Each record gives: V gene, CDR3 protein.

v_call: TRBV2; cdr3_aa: ASDRGGGEQY
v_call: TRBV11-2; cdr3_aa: ASSLVQGADTQY
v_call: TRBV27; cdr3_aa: ASSLGLSYNEQF
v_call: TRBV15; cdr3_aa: ATSRGVVGAGEQY
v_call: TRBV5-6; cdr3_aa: ASSLKLKSSYNEQF
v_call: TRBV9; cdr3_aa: ASSATGTGAYNEQF
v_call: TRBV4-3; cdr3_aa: ASSQYGGPEAF
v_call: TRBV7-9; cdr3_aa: ASRKQGSNQPQH
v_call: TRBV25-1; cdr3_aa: ASSAGTEAF
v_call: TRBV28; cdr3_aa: ASTPDRLEAF
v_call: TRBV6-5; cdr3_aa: ASSYSSFPSHYGYT